This T cell receptor beta chain was observed in a study of blood T cell repertoires in COVID-19. Produced via immunoSEQ multiplex PCR; TCRdb's table is partial and in-frame only. This table holds fewer than 400,000 clones, nearly 90% found once. The germline V gene has CDR1 SEHNR and CDR2 FQNEAQ (reference sequence). This CDR3 has 15 residues. The V and J ends lost 1 base and 8 bases, in that order; junction bases with no gene match: 7. The J gene is TRBJ1-4, the V gene TRBV7-9, with 7 bases identical to TRBD1. The sequenced sample was peripheral blood. The source of this sequence is a young woman with COVID-19, enrolled during active disease. The CDR3 sequence: CASSLGVGGLEKLFF. The DNA of the CDR3 is TGTGCCAGCAGCTTAGGAGTAGGGGGCTTGGAAAAACTGTTTTTT. The whole variable domain, filled in from reference TRBV7-9 and TRBJ1-4, reads DTGVSQNPRHKITKRGQNVTFRCDPISEHNRLYWYRQTLGQGPEFLTYFQNEAQLEKSRLLSDRFSAERPKGSFSTLEIQRTEQGDSAMYLCASSLGVGGLEKLFFGSGTQLSVL.